The 18 T cell receptor beta chains below come from one sample, sequenced in a study of cytomegalovirus exposure and HLA in healthy donors. The PCR used 60 Vbeta and 13 Jbeta primers. Data came from immunoSEQ multiplex PCR; TCRdb stores just in-frame clones and leaves some out. Among some 150,000 clones listed, 60% to 85% were seen once. The material sequenced was PBMCs. Every receptor here comes from a woman aged 40 to 49 in good health and CMV-seropositive.

The V and J genes are TRBV11-1 and TRBJ1-3; no definite D call. Per the germline V gene, CDR1 is SGHAT and CDR2 is FQDESV (reference sequence). Trimming shortened V by 4 bases and J by 2 bases, and 15 bases separated the two germline ends. This CDR3 region has 16 residues. CDR3 protein: CASSSLGDPTGNTIYF. CDR3 sequence (DNA): TGTGCCAGCAGCTCCCTGGGCGACCCGACTGGAAACACCATATATTTT.

V usage is TRBV2 and J usage is TRBJ1-6; TRBD1 aligns across 9 bases. V was pared by 10 bases and J by 7 bases, with 5 bases of the junction left unmatched. The CDR3 covers 13 residues. CDR1 is SNHLY and CDR2 is FYNNEI in the germline V gene. The CDR3 DNA is TGTGCCACTGCTGGACAGGGGAATTCACCCCTCCACTTT. Its translation: CATAGQGNSPLHF.

Note on this clone: This sample also contains other DNA sequences that code for the same CDR3. The CDR3, as DNA: TGTGCCAGCAGCCCCGGGACAGGGGGGAATCAGCCCCAGCATTTT. Protein: CASSPGTGGNQPQHF. The chain has TRBV11-2 and TRBJ1-5, with 11 bases identical to TRBD1. The CDR3 spans 15 residues. Per germline, CDR1 SGHAT and CDR2 FQNNGV. The V gene end was trimmed by 5 bases and the J gene end by 4 bases; junction bases not matched to a gene: 4. Looking up the rest from reference TRBV11-2 and TRBJ1-5 gives the full variable domain: EAGVAQSPRYKIIEKRQSVAFWCNPISGHATLYWYQQILGQGPKLLIQFQNNGVVDDSQLPKDRFSAERLKGVDSTLKIQPAKLEDSAVYLCASSPGTGGNQPQHFGDGTRLSIL.

The chain is built from TRBV30 and TRBJ2-6; a weak D match, TRBD1 (5 bases). Germline CDR1 and CDR2: GTSNPN and SVGIG (reference sequence). This CDR3 region has 13 residues. Trimming removed 5 bases at V and 4 bases at J, with 9 bases between. The CDR3 DNA reads as TGTGCCTGGGGGGCCATAGGGGCCAACGTCCTGACTTTC. Amino acid sequence: CAWGAIGANVLTF.

The chain couples TRBV28 to TRBJ1-2; D not resolved. The germline gives CDR1 MDHEN, CDR2 SYDVKM. The CDR3 totals 13 residues. Trimming took off 3 bases at V and 2 bases at J, with 7 bases between the two ends. The CDR3 loop is CASSFKRNYGYTF. The CDR3 coding sequence is TGTGCCAGCAGTTTTAAACGGAACTATGGCTACACCTTC.

V usage is TRBV19 and J usage is TRBJ1-1, with TRBD1 as a possible D gene (5 bases). The germline CDR1 and CDR2 sequences are LNHDA and SQIVND (reference sequence). V shed 6 bases and J shed 8 bases, with 16 bases lying between them. This CDR3 region has 13 residues. The CDR3 sequence: CASSLGGKTEAFF. CDR3 sequence (DNA): TGTGCCAGTAGCCTGGGGGGAAAGACCGAAGCTTTCTTT.

This clone has a handful of counts. CDR3 sequence (DNA): TGTGCCAGCAGCCAGAACACCGGGGAGCTGTTTTTT. It yields the protein CASSQNTGELFF. V gene TRBV13 combines with J gene TRBJ2-2; D remains unclear. V was pared by 5 bases and J by 1 base, with 2 bases between. Germline CDR1 and CDR2: PRHDT and FYEKMQ (reference sequence). CDR3 length equals 12 residues.

V usage is TRBV5-6 and J usage is TRBJ1-2; the match to TRBD1 covers 7 bases. J lost 1 base, V lost 4 bases, and 4 bases had no gene match. This CDR3 region has 14 residues. Germline CDR1 is SGHDT and CDR2 is YYEEEE. The CDR3 DNA is TGTGCCAGCAGCGAGGGGACAGTTAACTATGGCTACACCTTC. As protein: CASSEGTVNYGYTF.

There are a few counts of this clone. The chain is built from TRBV6-1 and TRBJ1-1, with TRBD1 as a possible D gene (5 bases). CDR3 length: 15 residues. V lost 2 bases and J lost 2, with 12 bases in between. CDR1 MNHNS and CDR2 SASEGT come from the germline V gene. CDR3 sequence reads: CASSENWGGNTEAFF. As DNA, the CDR3 is TGTGCCAGCAGTGAAAACTGGGGGGGAAACACTGAAGCTTTCTTT.

The chain has TRBV2 and TRBJ2-7, with TRBD2 as a possible D gene (6 bases). CDR3 length: 12 residues. Germline CDR1 SNHLY, CDR2 FYNNEI. Trimming shortened V by 8 bases and J by 9 bases, and 17 bases separated the two germline ends. CDR3 nucleotide sequence: TGTGCCAGCGGACCCGGGACTTCGATGCAGTACTTC. Protein sequence: CASGPGTSMQYF.

The chain uses TRBV10-3 and TRBJ1-2; 9 bases are a match to TRBD1. The germline V gene has CDR1 ENHRY and CDR2 SYGVKD. V lost 5 bases and J lost 10; bases outside the gene matches: 8. The CDR3 has 13 amino acids. CDR3 residues: CAISLGQGGYYTF. The CDR3, as DNA: TGTGCCATCAGTCTGGGACAGGGAGGGTACTACACCTTC.

The chain employs TRBV28 and TRBJ2-7; TRBD1 aligns across 7 bases. Unmatched junction bases numbered 4, after V lost 2 bases and J lost 0 bases. The CDR3 extends over 15 amino acids. Germline loops: CDR1 MDHEN, CDR2 SYDVKM. CDR3 sequence: CASSLTGVSSYEQYF. In nucleotides, the CDR3 is TGTGCCAGCAGTTTAACAGGGGTGAGCTCCTACGAGCAGTACTTC.

This chain joins TRBV4-1 and TRBJ1-1; D gene ambiguous. CDR1 and CDR2 (germline): MGHRA, YSYEKL. V lost 2 bases and J 1 base, leaving 8 bases between the germline ends. This CDR3 contains 14 residues. The CDR3 DNA is TGCGCCAGCAGCCAACAACTGAAGAACACTGAAGCTTTCTTT. Its translation is CASSQQLKNTEAFF.

As concerns this clone: Other nucleotide sequences in the sample specify the same CDR3. The rearrangement joins TRBV7-2 to TRBJ2-2; no reliable D call. The CDR3 is 12 residues long. Trimming shortened V by 3 bases and J by 6 bases, and 5 bases separated the two germline ends. The germline V gene has CDR1 SGHTA and CDR2 FQGNSA. The CDR3 reads CASSLGAGELFF. CDR3 bases: TGTGCCAGCAGCTTGGGCGCCGGGGAGCTGTTTTTT.

The rearrangement joins TRBV5-4 to TRBJ2-2; 11 positions agree with TRBD1. The CDR3 runs 15 residues. The ends lost 2 bases at V and 6 bases at J; junction bases unmatched: 3. Germline assignment: CDR1 SGHNT and CDR2 YYREEE (reference sequence). This CDR3 reads CASSLRTGGPGELFF. CDR3 nucleotides: TGTGCCAGCAGCTTACGGACAGGGGGCCCCGGGGAGCTGTTTTTT.

The chain combines TRBV5-1 with TRBJ1-6; 10 nucleotides align to TRBD1. CDR1 is SGHRS and CDR2 is YFSETQ in the germline V gene. The CDR3 is made up of 15 amino acids. Losses at the gene ends were 3 bases for V and 10 bases for J; bases not matched to a gene: 7. The CDR3 region is CASSSGTGVESPLHF. Here the CDR3 DNA reads TGCGCCAGCAGCTCCGGGACAGGGGTGGAATCACCCCTCCACTTT.

The rearrangement uses TRBV11-3 and TRBJ1-5; unclear D gene. Germline CDR1 SGHNT, CDR2 YENEEA. The CDR3 is 13 residues long. V gave up 3 bases and J gave up 9 bases, with 12 bases separating them. CDR3: CASSFWSTRPQHF. The CDR3 coding sequence is TGTGCCAGCAGCTTTTGGTCCACGAGGCCCCAGCATTTT.

The V and J genes are TRBV6-5 and TRBJ2-3; D not resolved. The CDR3 consists of 13 residues. Trimming cost V 2 bases and J 2 bases, with 5 bases left between them. Germline CDR1 is MNHEY and CDR2 is SVGAGI. CDR3 sequence (DNA): TGTGCCAGCAGTTACGGCCACACAGATACGCAGTATTTT. It codes for CASSYGHTDTQYF.